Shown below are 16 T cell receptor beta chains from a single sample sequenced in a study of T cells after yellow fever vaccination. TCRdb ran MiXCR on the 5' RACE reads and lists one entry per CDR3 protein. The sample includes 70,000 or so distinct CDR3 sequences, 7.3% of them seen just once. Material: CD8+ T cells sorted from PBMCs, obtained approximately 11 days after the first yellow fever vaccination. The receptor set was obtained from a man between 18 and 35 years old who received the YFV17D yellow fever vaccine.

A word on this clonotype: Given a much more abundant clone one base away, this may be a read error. CDR3 sequence: CASSFEARLYNEQFF. DNA of the CDR3: TGTGCCAGCAGCTTCGAGGCTCGCCTCTACAATGAGCAGTTCTTC. The J gene is TRBJ2-1, the V gene TRBV7-6; D unclear. The CDR3 loop spans 15 amino acids. Trimming took off 3 bases at V and 3 bases at J, with 12 bases between the two ends. Germline CDR1 SGHVS, CDR2 FNYEAQ.

This CDR3 is CAMSPGVLHNEQFF. The CDR3 region has the DNA TGTGCCATGAGCCCCGGGGTCCTCCACAATGAGCAGTTCTTC. The chain links TRBV4-2 to TRBJ2-1, with D perhaps matching TRBD2 (5 bases). The germline V and J ends were trimmed by 10 bases and 5 bases, with 18 bases remaining between them. CDR1 and CDR2 from the germline V gene are LGHNA and YNFKEQ. The CDR3 has 14 amino acids.

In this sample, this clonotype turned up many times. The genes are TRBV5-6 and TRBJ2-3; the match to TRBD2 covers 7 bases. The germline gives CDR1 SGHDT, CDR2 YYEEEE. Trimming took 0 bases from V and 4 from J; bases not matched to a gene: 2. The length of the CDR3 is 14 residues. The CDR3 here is CASSLELAPDTQYF. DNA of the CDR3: TGTGCCAGCAGCTTGGAACTAGCGCCAGATACGCAGTATTTT.

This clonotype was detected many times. CDR3 in amino acids: CASSQDPHTTGGSNNQPQHF. DNA for the CDR3: TGCGCCAGCAGCCAAGATCCCCATACAACAGGGGGGTCGAACAATCAGCCCCAGCATTTT. The chain employs TRBV4-3 and TRBJ1-5, with 8 bases fitting TRBD1. V shed 0 bases and J 3 bases; nucleotides not matched to a gene: 16. The V gene's germline CDR1 is LGHNA and CDR2 YSLEER. CDR3 length: 20 amino acids.

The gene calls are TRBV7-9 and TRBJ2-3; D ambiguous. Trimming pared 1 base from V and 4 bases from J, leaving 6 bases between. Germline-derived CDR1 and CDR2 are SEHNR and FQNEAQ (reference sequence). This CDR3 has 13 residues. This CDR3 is CASSLVRPDTQYF. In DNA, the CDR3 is TGTGCCAGCAGCTTAGTCCGACCAGATACGCAGTATTTT.

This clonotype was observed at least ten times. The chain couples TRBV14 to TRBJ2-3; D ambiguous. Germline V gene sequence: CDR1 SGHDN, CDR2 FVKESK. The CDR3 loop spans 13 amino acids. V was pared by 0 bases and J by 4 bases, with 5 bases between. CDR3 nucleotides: TGTGCCAGCAGCCAAGAAGGACCAGATACGCAGTATTTT. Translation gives CASSQEGPDTQYF. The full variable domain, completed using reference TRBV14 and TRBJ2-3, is EAGVTQFPSHSVIEKGQTVTLRCDPISGHDNLYWYRRVMGKEIKFLLHFVKESKQDESGMPNNRFLAERTGGTYSTLKVQPAELEDSGVYFCASSQEGPDTQYFGPGTRLTVL.

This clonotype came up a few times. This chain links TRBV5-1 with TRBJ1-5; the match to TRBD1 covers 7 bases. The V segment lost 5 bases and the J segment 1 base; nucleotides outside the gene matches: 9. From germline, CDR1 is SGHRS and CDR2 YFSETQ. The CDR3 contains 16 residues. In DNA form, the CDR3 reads TGCGCCAGCAGACCAGGGGGTCTAGGGAGCAATCAGCCCCAGCATTTT. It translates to CASRPGGLGSNQPQHF.

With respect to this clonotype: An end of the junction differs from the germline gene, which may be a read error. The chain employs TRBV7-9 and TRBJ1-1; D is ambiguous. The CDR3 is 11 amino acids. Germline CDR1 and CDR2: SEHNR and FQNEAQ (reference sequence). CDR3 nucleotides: TGTACCAGCAGCCTCCTCACTGAAGCTTTCTTT. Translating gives CTSSLLTEAFF.

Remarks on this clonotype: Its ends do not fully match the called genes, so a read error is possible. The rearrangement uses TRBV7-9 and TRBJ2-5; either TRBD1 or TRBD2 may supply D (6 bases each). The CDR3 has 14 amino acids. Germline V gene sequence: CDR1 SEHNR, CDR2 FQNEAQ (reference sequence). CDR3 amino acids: CASSIGGPQEAQYF. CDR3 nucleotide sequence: TGTGCCAGCAGCATCGGGGGCCCTCAAGAGGCCCAGTACTTC.

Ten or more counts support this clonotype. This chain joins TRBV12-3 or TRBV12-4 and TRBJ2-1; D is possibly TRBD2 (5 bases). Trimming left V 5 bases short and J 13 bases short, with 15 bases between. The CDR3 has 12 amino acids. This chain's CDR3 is CASSPAGGNQFF. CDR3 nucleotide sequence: TGTGCCAGCAGTCCCGCGGGCGGAAACCAGTTCTTC.

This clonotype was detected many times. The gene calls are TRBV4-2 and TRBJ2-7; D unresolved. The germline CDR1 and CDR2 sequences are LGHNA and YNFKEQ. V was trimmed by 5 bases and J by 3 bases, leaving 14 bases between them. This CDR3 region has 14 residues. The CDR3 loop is CASSELVRGYEQYF. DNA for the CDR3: TGTGCCAGCAGCGAGTTGGTCAGAGGCTACGAGCAGTACTTC.

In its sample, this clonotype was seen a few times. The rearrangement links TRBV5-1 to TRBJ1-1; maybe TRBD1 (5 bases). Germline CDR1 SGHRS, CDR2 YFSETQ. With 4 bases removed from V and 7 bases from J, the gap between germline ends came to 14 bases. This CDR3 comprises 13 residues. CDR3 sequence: CASSRGQGFEAFF. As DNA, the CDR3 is TGCGCCAGCAGCCGAGGTCAGGGCTTTGAAGCTTTCTTT.

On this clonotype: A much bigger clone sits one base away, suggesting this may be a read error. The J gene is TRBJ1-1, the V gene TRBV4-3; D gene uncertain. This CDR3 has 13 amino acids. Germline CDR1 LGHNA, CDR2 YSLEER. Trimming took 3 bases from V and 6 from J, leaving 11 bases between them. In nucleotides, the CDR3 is TGCGCCAGCAGCCACCCGGTCGGGTCTGAAGCTTTCTTT. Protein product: CASSHPVGSEAFF.

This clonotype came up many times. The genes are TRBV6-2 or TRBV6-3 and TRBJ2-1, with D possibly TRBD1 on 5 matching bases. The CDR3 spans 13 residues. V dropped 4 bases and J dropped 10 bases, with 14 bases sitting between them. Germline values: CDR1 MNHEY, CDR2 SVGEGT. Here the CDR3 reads CASSFRRAGEQFF. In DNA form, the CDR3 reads TGTGCCAGCAGTTTCCGCAGGGCCGGGGAGCAGTTCTTC.

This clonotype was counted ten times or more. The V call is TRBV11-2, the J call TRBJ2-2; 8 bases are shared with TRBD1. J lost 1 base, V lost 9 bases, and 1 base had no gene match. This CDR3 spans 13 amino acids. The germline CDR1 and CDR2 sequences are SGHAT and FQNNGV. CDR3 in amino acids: CASGTGNTGELFF. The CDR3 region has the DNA TGTGCCAGTGGGACAGGGAACACCGGGGAGCTGTTTTTT.

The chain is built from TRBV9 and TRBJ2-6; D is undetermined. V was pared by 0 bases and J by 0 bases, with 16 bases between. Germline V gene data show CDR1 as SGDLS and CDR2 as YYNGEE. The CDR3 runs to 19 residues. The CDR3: CASSVAGRLLPSGANVLTF. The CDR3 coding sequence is TGTGCCAGCAGCGTAGCTGGTCGGTTGTTACCCTCTGGGGCCAACGTCCTGACTTTC.